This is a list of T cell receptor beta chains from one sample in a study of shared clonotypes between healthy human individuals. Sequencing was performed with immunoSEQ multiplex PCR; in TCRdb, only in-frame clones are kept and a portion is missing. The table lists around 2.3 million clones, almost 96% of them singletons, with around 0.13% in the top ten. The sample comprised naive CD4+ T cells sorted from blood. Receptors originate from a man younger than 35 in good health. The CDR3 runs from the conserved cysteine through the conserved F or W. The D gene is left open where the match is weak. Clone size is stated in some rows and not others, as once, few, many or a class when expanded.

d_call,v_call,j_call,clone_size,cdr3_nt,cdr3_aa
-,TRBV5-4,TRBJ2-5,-,TGTGCCAGCAGCTTGGCCGGAGGGAACCAAGAGACCCAGTACTTC,CASSLAGGNQETQYF
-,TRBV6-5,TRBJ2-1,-,TGTGCCAGCAGTTACTGGGCGGGGAGCTACAATGAGCAGTTCTTC,CASSYWAGSYNEQFF
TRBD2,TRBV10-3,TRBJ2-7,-,TGTGCCATCGGGACTAGCGGGGGAATCAACGAGCAGTACTTC,CAIGTSGGINEQYF
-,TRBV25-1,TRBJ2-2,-,TGTGCCAGCAGTGAATTTTCCGGGGAGCTGTTTTTT,CASSEFSGELFF
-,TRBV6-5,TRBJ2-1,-,TGTGCCAGCAGTTACTCGAAGAGGGGGGCCTACAATGAGCAGTTCTTC,CASSYSKRGAYNEQFF
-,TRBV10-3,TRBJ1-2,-,TGTGCCATCAGTGAGGCGGTCGCTGGGGACCATATCTTC,CAISEAVAGDHIF
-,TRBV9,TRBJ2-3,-,TGTGCCAGCACCTTAATCGGACAGAGTCTCACAGATACGCAGTATTTT,CASTLIGQSLTDTQYF
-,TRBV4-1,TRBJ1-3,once,TGCGCCAGCAGCCAAGCTGGCCGGGACACCATATATTTT,CASSQAGRDTIYF
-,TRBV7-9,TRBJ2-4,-,TGTGCCAGCAGCTTAGTAGAGCTACTAGCCAAAAACATTCAGTACTTC,CASSLVELLAKNIQYF
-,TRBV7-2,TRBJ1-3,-,TGTGCCAGCAGCCCAGGACCCTCCTCTGGAAACACCATATATTTT,CASSPGPSSGNTIYF
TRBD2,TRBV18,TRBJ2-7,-,TGTGCCAGCTCACCATGGCTAGCGGGAGACCAGTCCTACGAGCAGTACTTC,CASSPWLAGDQSYEQYF
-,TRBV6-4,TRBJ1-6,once,TGTGCCAGCGCACCACCGGGACACCCGAATTCACCCCTCCACTTT,CASAPPGHPNSPLHF
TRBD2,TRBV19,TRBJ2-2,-,TGTGCCAGTAGTACGGGACTAGCGGGAGCCGGGGAGCTGTTTTTT,CASSTGLAGAGELFF
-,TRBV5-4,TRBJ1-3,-,TGTGCCAGCTCCAACCGGGGGGCGCGGAGAAACACCATATATTTT,CASSNRGARRNTIYF
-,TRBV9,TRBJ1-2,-,TGTGCCAGCACCGTCCGGGACACCGACTATGGCTACACCTTC,CASTVRDTDYGYTF
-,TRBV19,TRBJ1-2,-,TGTGCCACCCTAGGGGGATCTAACTATGGCTACACCTTC,CATLGGSNYGYTF
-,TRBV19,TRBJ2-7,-,TGTGCCAGTAGTATGGGGCGGGAAGCCTACGAGCAGTACTTC,CASSMGREAYEQYF
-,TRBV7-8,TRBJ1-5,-,TGTGCCAGCAGCTTAGAGCCGGGGGGCGGTCAGCCCCAGCATTTT,CASSLEPGGGQPQHF
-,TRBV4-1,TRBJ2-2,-,TGCGCCAGCAGCCAAAAAGGGGGATGGGACACCGGGGAGCTGTTTTTT,CASSQKGGWDTGELFF
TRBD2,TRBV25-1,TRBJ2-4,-,TGTGCCAGCAGTGGAATGGGAGGGGATAACATTCAGTACTTC,CASSGMGGDNIQYF
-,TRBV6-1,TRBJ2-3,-,TGTGCCAGCAGTTCCCGGGACCGGGATACGCAGTATTTT,CASSSRDRDTQYF
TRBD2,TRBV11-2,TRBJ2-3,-,TGTGCCAGCAGTCCTAATGGCGGACTAGTCACAGATACGCAGTATTTT,CASSPNGGLVTDTQYF
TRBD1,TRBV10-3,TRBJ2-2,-,TGTGCCATCAGTGTGGGGACAGGGGCCAACACCGGGGAGCTGTTTTTT,CAISVGTGANTGELFF
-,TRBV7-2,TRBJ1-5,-,TGTGCCAGCAGCCCCCCTGGTATGCGGCCCCAGCATTTT,CASSPPGMRPQHF
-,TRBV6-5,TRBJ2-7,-,TGTGCCAGCGGGGGAGCTCCCTACGAGCAGTACTTC,CASGGAPYEQYF
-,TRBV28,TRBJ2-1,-,TGTGTTTCGACCGGGACTTCCGCCGGCAATGAGCAGTTCTTC,CVSTGTSAGNEQFF
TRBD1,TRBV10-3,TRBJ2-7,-,TGTGCCATCGGGAAGGAGGACAGGTTAACCTACGAGCAGTACTTC,CAIGKEDRLTYEQYF
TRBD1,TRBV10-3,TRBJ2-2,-,TGTGCCACCTGGACAGGGGGCACCGGGGAGCTGTTTTTT,CATWTGGTGELFF